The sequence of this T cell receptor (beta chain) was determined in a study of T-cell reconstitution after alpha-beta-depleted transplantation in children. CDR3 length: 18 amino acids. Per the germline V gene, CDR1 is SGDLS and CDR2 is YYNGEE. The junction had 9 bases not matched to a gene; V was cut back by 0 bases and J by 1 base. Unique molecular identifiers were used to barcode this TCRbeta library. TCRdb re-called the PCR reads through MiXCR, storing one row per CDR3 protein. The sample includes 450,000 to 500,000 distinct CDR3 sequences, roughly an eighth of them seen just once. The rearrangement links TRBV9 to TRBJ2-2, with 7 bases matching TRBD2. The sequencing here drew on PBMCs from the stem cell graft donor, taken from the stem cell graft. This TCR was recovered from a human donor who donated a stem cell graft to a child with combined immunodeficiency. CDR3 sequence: CASSVAELAALNTGELFF. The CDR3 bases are TGTGCCAGCAGCGTAGCCGAGCTAGCGGCGCTGAACACCGGGGAGCTGTTTTTT.